This T cell receptor beta chain was identified in a study of cytomegalovirus exposure and HLA in healthy donors. The PCR used 60 Vbeta and 13 Jbeta primers. Sequencing used immunoSEQ multiplex PCR; TCRdb keeps in-frame clones, though not all of them. Of approximately 150,000 clones in the sample, 60% to 80% are singletons; the top ten hold approximately 3.7%. In the case of this clone: Antigen unknown.

Findings and caveats of the study: Some TCR beta chains (roughly 150 of them) were listed as cytomegalovirus-associated.

Between the trimmed V and J ends, which lost 4 bases and 2 bases, there was a span of 6 bases. Germline V gene lookup returns CDR1 MNHEY and CDR2 SVGAGI. This CDR3 has 13 amino acids. The origin of this receptor is a young man in good health and CMV-seropositive. The sequenced sample consisted of PBMCs. This chain joins TRBV6-5 and TRBJ1-3; D is unresolved. The CDR3 region is CASSSDTGNTIYF. In nucleotides, the CDR3 is TGTGCCAGCAGTTCCGACACTGGAAACACCATATATTTT.